This TCR beta chain was sequenced in a study of shared clonotypes between healthy human individuals. This clone is a singleton in its sample. Per the original methods: Sequence data from immunoSEQ were junction-only and lacked quality scores; consequently, filtering differed. TCRdb keeps only in-frame clones here, not all; method: immunoSEQ multiplex PCR. V, J and clone size are those of that table, while D and trimming were read from the DNA. The sample records about 1 million clones, approximately 70% being singletons. Per germline, CDR1 SGHNT and CDR2 YYREEE (reference sequence). This CDR3 contains 15 residues. J gave up 1 base and V 3 bases, and 3 bases lay outside the gene matches.

The sample consisted of memory CD4+ T cells sorted from blood. Subset in this sample: CD45RA-negative fraction. This TCR was sampled from a man in his late teens or twenties in good health. The chain recombines TRBV5-4 with TRBJ2-3; 9 bases map to TRBD2. DNA of the CDR3: TGTGCCAGCAGCTCTAGCGGGAAAGGCACAGATACGCAGTATTTT. Residues: CASSSSGKGTDTQYF.